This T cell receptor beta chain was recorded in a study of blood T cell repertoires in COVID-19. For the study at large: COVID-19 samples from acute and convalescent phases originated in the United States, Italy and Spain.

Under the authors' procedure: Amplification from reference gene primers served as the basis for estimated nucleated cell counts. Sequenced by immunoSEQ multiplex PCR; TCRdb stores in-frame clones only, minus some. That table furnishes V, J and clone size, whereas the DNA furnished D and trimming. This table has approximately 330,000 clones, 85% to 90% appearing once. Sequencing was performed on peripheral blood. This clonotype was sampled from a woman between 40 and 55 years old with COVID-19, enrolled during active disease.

CDR3: CASSLWTSGSYEQYF. CDR3 sequence (DNA): TGTGCCAGCAGCTTGTGGACTAGCGGGTCCTACGAGCAGTACTTC. The chain links TRBV5-4 to TRBJ2-7; 11 bases are a match to TRBD2. The CDR3 is made up of 15 amino acids. CDR1 and CDR2 from the germline V gene are SGHNT and YYREEE (reference sequence). V dropped 1 base and J dropped 1; count of bases not matched to a gene: 1.